Below are 13 T cell receptor beta chains sequenced from a single sample in a study of T-cell memory formation after mild COVID-19. TCRdb re-analysed the 5' RACE reads in MiXCR, keeping a single row per CDR3 protein. The sample has about 470,000 distinct CDR3 sequences; approximately 25% are singletons. Sequenced input: PBMCs or a T cell subset sorted from them (not recorded which). The source is an adult woman who had mild COVID-19 (a few samples of this study predate the infection). Cell type and time point are not known.

Ten or more counts support this clonotype. The J gene is TRBJ2-1, the V gene TRBV7-2; 7 bases are shared with TRBD2. V shed 1 base and J 0 bases; nucleotides not matched to a gene: 6. The V gene's germline CDR1 is SGHTA and CDR2 FQGNSA. The CDR3 loop spans 17 amino acids. CDR3 protein: CASSLESGASSYNEQFF. DNA for the CDR3: TGTGCCAGCAGCTTAGAGAGCGGGGCCAGCTCCTACAATGAGCAGTTCTTC. Filled out from reference TRBV7-2 and TRBJ2-1, the complete variable domain reads GAGVSQSPSNKVTEKGKDVELRCDPISGHTALYWYRQSLGQGLEFLIYFQGNSAPDKSGLPSDRFSAERTGGSVSTLTIQRTQQEDSAVYLCASSLESGASSYNEQFFGPGTRLTVL.

The table lists this clonotype with many counts. The chain carries TRBV7-6 and TRBJ2-2; D is perhaps TRBD2 (6 bases). In germline, CDR1 is SGHVS, CDR2 FNYEAQ. CDR3 size: 14 residues. With 5 bases removed from V and 7 bases from J, the gap between germline ends came to 14 bases. As DNA, the CDR3 is TGTGCCAGCAGCGGGACTTCTATGGGCGGGGAGCTGTTTTTT. Translated: CASSGTSMGGELFF. Supplemented by reference TRBV7-6 and TRBJ2-2, the full variable domain reads GAGVSQSPRYKVTKRGQDVALRCDPISGHVSLYWYRQALGQGPEFLTYFNYEAQQDKSGLPNDRFSAERPEGSISTLTIQRTEQRDSAMYRCASSGTSMGGELFFGEGSRLTVL.

This clonotype was found a few times. The chain uses TRBV5-5 and TRBJ2-2; 10 nucleotides match TRBD1. CDR1 SGHKS and CDR2 YYEKEE come from the germline V gene (reference sequence). This CDR3 has 17 amino acids. V lost 0 bases, J lost 2 bases, and 4 bases stayed unmatched. The CDR3 sequence: CASSLVWDRGNTGELFF. The CDR3 DNA reads as TGTGCCAGCAGCTTGGTCTGGGACAGGGGAAACACCGGGGAGCTGTTTTTT.

This clonotype was detected only a few times. The chain couples TRBV6-6 to TRBJ1-3, with D unresolved. Germline V CDR1 and CDR2: MNHNY, SVGAGI (reference sequence). The CDR3 sequence is 13 residues long. Trimming removed 2 bases from V and 4 bases from J, with 6 bases in between. The CDR3 loop reads CASSYQAGNTIYF. CDR3 nucleotide sequence: TGTGCCAGCAGTTACCAAGCCGGAAACACCATATATTTT.

This clonotype has more than one count but fewer than ten. The chain joins TRBV7-6 to TRBJ2-5, with D hard to call. This CDR3 has 15 residues. Germline CDR1 and CDR2: SGHVS and FNYEAQ. Between the trimmed V and J ends, which lost 0 bases and 5 bases, there was a span of 13 bases. As DNA, the CDR3 is TGTGCCAGCAGCTTAGCCGGGCCCTTAAGGGAGACCCAGTACTTC. This encodes CASSLAGPLRETQYF.

This clonotype was detected only a few times. The rearrangement joins TRBV29-1 to TRBJ2-5; possible D gene TRBD2, 6 bases. Trimming removed 8 bases at V and 5 bases at J, with 18 bases between. From germline, CDR1 is SQVTM and CDR2 ANQGSEA. The CDR3 runs to 13 residues. The CDR3 DNA is TGCAGCACCCGACTAGTCCCCGGCGAGACCCAGTACTTC. As protein: CSTRLVPGETQYF.

This sequence joins TRBV7-9 and TRBJ1-3; D is unresolved. The germline CDR1 and CDR2 sequences are SEHNR and FQNEAQ (reference sequence). The CDR3 is made up of 14 amino acids. The V and J ends lost 4 bases and 2 bases respectively, with 9 bases between them. The CDR3 region is CASSSEWAGNTIYF. Written as DNA, the CDR3 is TGTGCCAGCAGCTCCGAGTGGGCTGGAAACACCATATATTTT.

The chain employs TRBV3-1 and TRBJ1-1, with a tentative D call TRBD1 (5 bases). The CDR3 contains 14 residues. The germline V gene has CDR1 LGHDT and CDR2 YNNKEL (reference sequence). Trimming stripped 1 base from V and 4 bases from J, with 10 bases between. DNA of the CDR3: TGTGCCAGCAGCCAAGTGGTGGGGGGCACTGAAGCTTTCTTT. Protein product: CASSQVVGGTEAFF.

The chain joins TRBV7-9 to TRBJ1-1; TRBD1 agrees at 9 bases. With 8 bases clipped from V and 4 bases from J, the junction kept 11 bases outside the gene matches. Germline values: CDR1 SEHNR, CDR2 FQNEAQ (reference sequence). CDR3 length: 15 amino acids. CDR3 DNA sequence: TGTGCCAGCGTTTTGGGCACAGGGGGCATCACTGAAGCTTTCTTT. It translates to CASVLGTGGITEAFF.

This chain links TRBV7-6 with TRBJ2-2, with D possibly being TRBD2 (6 bases). The ends were cut back, 4 bases at V and 1 base at J, with 13 bases in the middle. CDR1 is SGHVS and CDR2 is FNYEAQ in the germline V gene. This CDR3 contains 16 residues. This chain's CDR3 is CASSSGVWGNTGELFF. The DNA for the CDR3 is TGTGCCAGCAGCTCGGGGGTTTGGGGGAACACCGGGGAGCTGTTTTTT. Filled out from reference TRBV7-6 and TRBJ2-2, the complete variable domain reads GAGVSQSPRYKVTKRGQDVALRCDPISGHVSLYWYRQALGQGPEFLTYFNYEAQQDKSGLPNDRFSAERPEGSISTLTIQRTEQRDSAMYRCASSSGVWGNTGELFFGEGSRLTVL.

There are many counts of this clonotype. The junction does not match germline at one end; this may be a read error. This sequence joins TRBV7-8 and TRBJ2-7, with D unclear. The CDR3 contains 13 residues. Germline-derived CDR1 and CDR2 are SGHVS and FQNEAQ. The CDR3 DNA reads TGTGCCTGCAGTCGTGACTTGAACCTCGAGCAGTACTTC. It codes for CACSRDLNLEQYF.

This clonotype turned up a few times. This chain joins TRBV11-2 and TRBJ2-7; D gene uncertain. The CDR3 loop spans 14 amino acids. Trimming stripped 1 base from V and 1 base from J, with 8 bases between. Per germline, CDR1 SGHAT and CDR2 FQNNGV. The CDR3 loop is CASSLGSWSYEQYF. As DNA, the CDR3 is TGTGCCAGCAGCTTAGGTAGCTGGTCCTACGAGCAGTACTTC.

The rearrangement links TRBV15 to TRBJ2-1, with TRBD2 identical over 11 bases. The V and J ends lost 3 bases and 6 bases, in that order; junction bases with no gene match: 13. Germline V CDR1 and CDR2: LNHNV, YYDKDF (reference sequence). There are 18 residues in the CDR3. The CDR3 nucleotides are TGTGCCACCAGCAGCCCGACACGACTAGCGGGAATGGTCAATGAGCAGTTCTTC. Translating it yields CATSSPTRLAGMVNEQFF.